The source of this T cell receptor (beta chain) is a study of metastatic and nonmetastatic thyroid tumors. Across the whole study: Blood and tumor or nodule tissue repertoires from malignant and benign thyroid patients were compared. Broader study findings: Malignant tumors reportedly showed significantly higher TCR beta diversity than benign nodules in both blood and tumor.

V gave up 0 bases and J gave up 2 bases; unmatched junction bases: 5. Germline V lookup: CDR1 SGHRS, CDR2 YFSETQ. This CDR3 is 16 amino acids long. Original processing notes: Built for papillary thyroid cancer, a distant-metastasis classifier drew on CDR3 differences across clinicopathological groups. TCRdb re-called clones from the PCR reads using MiXCR. TCRdb assigned the V and J calls; the authors' analysis was not used. The sample has about 32,000 clones, 15% to 20% seen once. Before thyroid surgery, none of the patients had received any treatment. This clone was observed a handful of times. The antigen is unknown.

The J gene is TRBJ1-2, the V gene TRBV5-1, with TRBD1 matching 9 bases. The sequence derives from a female donor with papillary thyroid cancer or a benign thyroid nodule (not recorded which). Some clones in this sample may be carry-over from other donors' samples. Sequencing input: blood. This CDR3 reads CASSLGGQGRNYGYTF. CDR3 nucleotide sequence: TGCGCCAGCAGCTTGGGGGGACAGGGAAGAAACTATGGCTACACCTTC. Based on the CDR3 plus reference TRBV5-1 and TRBJ1-2, the full variable domain is KAGVTQTPRYLIKTRGQQVTLSCSPISGHRSVSWYQQTPGQGLQFLFEYFSETQRNKGNFPGRFSGRQFSNSRSEMNVSTLELGDSALYLCASSLGGQGRNYGYTFGSGTRLTVV.